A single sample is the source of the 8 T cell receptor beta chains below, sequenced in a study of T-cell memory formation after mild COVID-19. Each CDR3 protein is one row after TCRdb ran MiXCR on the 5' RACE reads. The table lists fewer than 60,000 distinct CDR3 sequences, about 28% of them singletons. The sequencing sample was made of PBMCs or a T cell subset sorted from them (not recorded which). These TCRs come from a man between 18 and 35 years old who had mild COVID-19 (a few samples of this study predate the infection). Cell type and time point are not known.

The CDR3 loop is CATRNSGAYNEQFF. In DNA form, the CDR3 reads TGCGCGACCCGAAATAGCGGGGCTTACAATGAGCAGTTCTTC. The chain combines TRBV4-1 with TRBJ2-1; the match to TRBD2 covers 8 bases. This CDR3 comprises 14 residues. From germline, CDR1 is MGHRA and CDR2 YSYEKL.

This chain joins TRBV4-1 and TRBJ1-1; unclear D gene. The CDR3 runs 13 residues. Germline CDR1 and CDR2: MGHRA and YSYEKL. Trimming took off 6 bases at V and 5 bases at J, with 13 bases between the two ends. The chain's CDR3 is CASRSGGATEAFF. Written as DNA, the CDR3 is TGCGCCAGCAGGTCTGGAGGCGCGACTGAAGCTTTCTTT.

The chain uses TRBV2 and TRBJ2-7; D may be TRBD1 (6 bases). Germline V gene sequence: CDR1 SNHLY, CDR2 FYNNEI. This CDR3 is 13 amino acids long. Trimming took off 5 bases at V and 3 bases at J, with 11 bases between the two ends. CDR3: CASSRTEYYEQYV. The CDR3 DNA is TGTGCCAGCAGTCGGACAGAGTACTACGAGCAGTACGTC.

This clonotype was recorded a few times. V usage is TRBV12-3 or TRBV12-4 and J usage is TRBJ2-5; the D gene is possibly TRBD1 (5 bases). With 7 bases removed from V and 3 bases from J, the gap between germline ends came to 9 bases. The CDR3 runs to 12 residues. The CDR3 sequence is CASNEGEETQYF. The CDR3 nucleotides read TGTGCCAGCAATGAAGGGGAAGAGACCCAGTACTTC.

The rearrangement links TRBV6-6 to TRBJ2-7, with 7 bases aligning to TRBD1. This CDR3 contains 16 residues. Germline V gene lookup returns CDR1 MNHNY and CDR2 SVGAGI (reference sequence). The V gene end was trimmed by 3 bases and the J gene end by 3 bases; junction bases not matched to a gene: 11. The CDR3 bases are TGTGCCAGCAGTTATAGGGGGCACCTAACGAACTACGAGCAGTACTTC. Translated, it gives CASSYRGHLTNYEQYF.

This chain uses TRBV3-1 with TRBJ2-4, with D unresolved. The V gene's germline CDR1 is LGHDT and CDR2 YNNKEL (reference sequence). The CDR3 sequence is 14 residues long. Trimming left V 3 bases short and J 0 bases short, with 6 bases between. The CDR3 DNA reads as TGTGCCAGCAGCCAGGATATAGCCAAAAACATTCAGTACTTC. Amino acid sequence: CASSQDIAKNIQYF.

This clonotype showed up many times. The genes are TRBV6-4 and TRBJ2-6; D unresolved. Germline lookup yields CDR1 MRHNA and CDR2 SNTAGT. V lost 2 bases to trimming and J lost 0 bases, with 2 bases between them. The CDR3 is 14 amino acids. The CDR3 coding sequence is TGTGCCAGCAGTGACAACTCTGGGGCCAACGTCCTGACTTTC. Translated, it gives CASSDNSGANVLTF.

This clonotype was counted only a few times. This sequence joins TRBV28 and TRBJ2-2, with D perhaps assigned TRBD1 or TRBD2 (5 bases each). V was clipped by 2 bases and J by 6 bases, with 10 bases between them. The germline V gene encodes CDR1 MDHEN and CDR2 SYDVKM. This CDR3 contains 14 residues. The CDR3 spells CASSLPRDAGELFF. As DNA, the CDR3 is TGTGCCAGCAGTTTACCCAGGGACGCCGGGGAGCTGTTTTTT.